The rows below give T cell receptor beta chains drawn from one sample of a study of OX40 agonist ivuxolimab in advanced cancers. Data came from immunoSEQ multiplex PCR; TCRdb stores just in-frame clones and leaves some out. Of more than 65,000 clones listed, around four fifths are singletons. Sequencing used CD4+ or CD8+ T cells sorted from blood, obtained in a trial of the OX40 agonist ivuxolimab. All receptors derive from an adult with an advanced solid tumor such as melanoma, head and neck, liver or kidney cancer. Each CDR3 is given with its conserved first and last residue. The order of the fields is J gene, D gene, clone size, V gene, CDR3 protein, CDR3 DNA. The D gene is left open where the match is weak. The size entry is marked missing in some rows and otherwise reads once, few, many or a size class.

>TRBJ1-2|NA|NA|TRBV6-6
CASSPQLYGYTF
TGTGCCAGCAGTCCCCAGCTGTATGGCTACACCTTC
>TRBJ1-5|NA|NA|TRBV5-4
CASSLSGFQPQHF
TGTGCCAGCAGCTTGTCCGGGTTTCAGCCCCAGCATTTT
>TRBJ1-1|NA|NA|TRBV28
CASSLWSSYIIGTEAFF
TGTGCCAGCAGTTTATGGTCGTCTTACATTATCGGCACTGAAGCTTTCTTT
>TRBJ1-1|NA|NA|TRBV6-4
CASSDSFGGNTEAFF
TGTGCCAGCAGTGACTCTTTCGGGGGGAACACTGAAGCTTTCTTT
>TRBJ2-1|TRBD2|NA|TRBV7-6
CASSYAGGGGYNEQFF
TGTGCCAGCAGCTATGCTGGCGGGGGGGGATACAATGAGCAGTTCTTC
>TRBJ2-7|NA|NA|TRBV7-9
CASSLADGAYEQYF
TGTGCCAGCAGCTTAGCAGACGGGGCCTACGAGCAGTACTTC
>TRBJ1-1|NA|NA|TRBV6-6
CASSSTRNTEAFF
TGTGCCAGCAGTTCCACACGGAACACTGAAGCTTTCTTT
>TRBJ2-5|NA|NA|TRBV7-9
CASRGQGGRETQYF
TGTGCCAGCAGAGGGCAGGGGGGACGAGAGACCCAGTACTTC
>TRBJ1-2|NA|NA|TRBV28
CASSLSGTGKDYGYTF
TGTGCCAGCAGTTTAAGTGGCACAGGGAAGGACTATGGCTACACCTTC
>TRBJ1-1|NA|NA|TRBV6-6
CASSWREEAFF
TGTGCCAGCAGTTGGAGGGAGGAGGCTTTCTTT
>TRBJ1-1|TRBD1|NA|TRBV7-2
CASSPGQEYTEAFF
TGTGCCAGCAGCCCCGGACAGGAGTACACTGAAGCTTTCTTT
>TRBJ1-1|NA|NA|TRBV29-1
CSVEGSPNTEAFF
TGCAGCGTTGAGGGCAGCCCGAACACTGAAGCTTTCTTT
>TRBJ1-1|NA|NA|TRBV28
CASHAAGHDSNTEAFF
TGTGCCAGTCACGCCGCAGGCCACGACAGCAACACTGAAGCTTTCTTT
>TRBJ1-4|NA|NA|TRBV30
CAWTPGKGVTNEKLFF
TGTGCCTGGACCCCCGGGAAGGGGGTAACTAATGAAAAACTGTTTTTT
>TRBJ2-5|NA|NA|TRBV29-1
CSVEDPQGGVETQYF
TGCAGCGTTGAAGATCCCCAAGGTGGTGTGGAGACCCAGTACTTC
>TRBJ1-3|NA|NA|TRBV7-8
CASTLGSSGNTIYF
TGTGCCAGCACCCTTGGATCATCCGGAAACACCATATATTTT
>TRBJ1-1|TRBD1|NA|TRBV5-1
CASSPRQGGTEAFF
TGCGCCAGCAGCCCTCGACAGGGAGGGACTGAAGCTTTCTTT
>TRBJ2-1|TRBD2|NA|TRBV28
CASSLITSGRDNEQFF
TGTGCCAGCAGTTTAATAACTAGCGGGAGGGACAATGAGCAGTTCTTC
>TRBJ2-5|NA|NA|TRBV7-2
CASSRPAETQYF
TGTGCCAGCAGTCGCCCGGCCGAGACCCAGTACTTC
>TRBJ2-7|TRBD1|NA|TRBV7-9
CASSLKDRGLVVDEQYF
TGTGCCAGCAGCTTAAAGGACAGGGGGCTCGTAGTTGACGAGCAGTACTTC
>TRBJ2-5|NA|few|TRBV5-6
CASSLKPLSQETQYF
TGTGCCAGCAGCTTGAAACCGCTAAGCCAAGAGACCCAGTACTTC
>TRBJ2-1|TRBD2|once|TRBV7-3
CASSYGLAVSNEQFF
TGTGCCAGCAGTTACGGACTAGCGGTCTCCAATGAGCAGTTCTTC